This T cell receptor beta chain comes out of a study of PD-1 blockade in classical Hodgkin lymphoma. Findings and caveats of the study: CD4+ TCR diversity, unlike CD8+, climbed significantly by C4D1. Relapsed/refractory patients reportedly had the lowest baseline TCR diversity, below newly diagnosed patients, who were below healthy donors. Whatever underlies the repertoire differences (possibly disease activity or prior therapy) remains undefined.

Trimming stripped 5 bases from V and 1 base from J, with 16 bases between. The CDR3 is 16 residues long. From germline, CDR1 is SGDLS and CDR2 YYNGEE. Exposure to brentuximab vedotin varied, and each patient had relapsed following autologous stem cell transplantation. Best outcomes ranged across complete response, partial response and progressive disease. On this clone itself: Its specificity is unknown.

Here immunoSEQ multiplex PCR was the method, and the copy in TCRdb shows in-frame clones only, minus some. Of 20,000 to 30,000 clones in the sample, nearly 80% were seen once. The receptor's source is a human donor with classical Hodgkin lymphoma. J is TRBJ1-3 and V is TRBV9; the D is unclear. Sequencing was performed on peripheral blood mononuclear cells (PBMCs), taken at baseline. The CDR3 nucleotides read TGTGCCAGCAGTCACACCCGGACGGTTTCTGGAAACACCATATATTTT. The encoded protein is CASSHTRTVSGNTIYF.